The clone carrying this TCR beta chain has only one observation. The antigen is undetermined. The data were obtained in a study of cytomegalovirus exposure and HLA in healthy donors. Study at large: Previous work identified around 120 million unique TCR beta sequences from around 200 million T cells. In terms of ancestry, the Caucasian-associated cluster contained around 79% of the 300 to 400 genotyped donors.

General study results and limits: Within an earlier analysis, most TCR beta V segments proved productive either about 90% or about 30% of the time. Across all donors, roughly uniform sequencing depth was an assumption of the presence/absence analyses.

The germline CDR1 and CDR2 sequences are GTSNPN and SVGIG (reference sequence). The CDR3 extends over 14 amino acids. Trimming removed 0 bases at V and 8 bases at J, with 13 bases between. PCR employed 60 Vbeta and 13 Jbeta primers. The protocol was immunoSEQ multiplex PCR, while the TCRdb copy is restricted to in-frame clones and leaves out a portion. In the table there are under 150,000 clones, around 83% of which are singletons. The sequenced sample was PBMCs. This chain uses TRBV30 with TRBJ2-2; D is possibly TRBD1 (5 bases). The clonotype originates from a man aged 40-50 years in good health and CMV-seropositive. The CDR3 region has the DNA TGTGCCTGGAGTGTACTGCAGGGCACTGGGGAGCTGTTTTTT. This encodes CAWSVLQGTGELFF.